The clone carrying this T cell receptor (beta chain) was seen a few times. Its antigen is undetermined. This record belongs to a study of CD8 T cells in ankylosing spondylitis. Overall study results and limits: Characteristic of ankylosing spondylitis blood, it appeared, was a TCR beta motif comprising several highly homologous variants.

V shed 0 bases, J shed 4 bases, and the junction held 22 bases outside the gene matches. Germline V CDR1 and CDR2: SGDLS, YYNGEE. The CDR3 covers 24 residues. Each CDR3 protein gets one entry after TCRdb re-called the 5' RACE reads with MiXCR. The sample contains fewer than 550,000 distinct CDR3 sequences, roughly 5.2% of which appear only once. This receptor was taken from a male donor with ankylosing spondylitis. The chain joins TRBV9 to TRBJ2-2, with TRBD2 matching 15 bases. Sequenced material: blood, either unsorted or a sorted T cell fraction (not recorded which). The CDR3 here is CASSVDLAGGAGLAGGFSTGELFF. The DNA of the CDR3 is TGTGCCAGCAGCGTAGACCTCGCAGGGGGGGCTGGACTAGCGGGAGGGTTCAGCACCGGGGAGCTGTTTTTT.